Listed here are 9 T cell receptor beta chains from one sample, sequenced in a study of blood T cells in healthy people across ages (dated by TCRdb to 2015 to 2017). Library preparation employed 5' RACE. Sequencing took place on an Illumina HiSeq 2500. A second PCR of 7 to 11 cycles was performed with a sample-barcoded 5' primer and a J-beta primer mix. TCRdb ran its own pipeline on the public reads, namely fastp trimming at Q25 and MiXCR clone calling, and kept in-frame beta chains. Each CDR3 protein appears once, grouped with its most common genes and DNA. For this sample there are around 1,100,000 distinct CDR3 sequences; 35% to 45% appear just once. The ten largest clones represent around 12% of the sample. The specimen sequenced was blood. Receptor source: a man in his late teens or twenties in good health.

The gene calls are TRBV5-1 and TRBJ2-7; D might be TRBD2 (5 bases). Trimming left V 0 bases short and J 1 base short, with 11 bases between. Germline V gene data show CDR1 as SGHRS and CDR2 as YFSETQ. CDR3 size: 15 residues. The CDR3 coding sequence is TGCGCCAGCAGCTTGGTCGGGGATCGATCCTACGAGCAGTACTTC. Amino acids: CASSLVGDRSYEQYF.

This clonotype was found once. The chain carries TRBV6-1 and TRBJ1-5, with D possibly matching TRBD1 (5 bases). Per germline, CDR1 MNHNS and CDR2 SASEGT. This CDR3 comprises 14 residues. V lost 4 bases and J lost 3, with 10 bases in between. The CDR3 loop reads CASSGGAINQPQHF. CDR3 DNA sequence: TGTGCCAGCAGTGGAGGGGCGATCAATCAGCCCCAGCATTTT.

The gene calls are TRBV2 and TRBJ2-1, with D maybe TRBD2 (5 bases). Trimming pared 7 bases from V and 10 bases from J, leaving 17 bases between. Germline CDR1 SNHLY, CDR2 FYNNEI. The CDR3 contains 13 residues. DNA of the CDR3: TGTGCCAGCACCCGAGGTCCCGGGATCGAGCAGTTCTTC. Translated: CASTRGPGIEQFF.

This sequence joins TRBV11-2 and TRBJ1-2, with 7 nucleotides matching TRBD1. Losses at the gene ends were 1 base for V and 5 bases for J; bases not matched to a gene: 16. This CDR3 region has 18 residues. Per germline, CDR1 SGHAT and CDR2 FQNNGV. CDR3 coding DNA: TGTGCCAGCAGCTTAGTGTTCACGGTGTCGGCAGGGGGTTATGGCTACACCTTC. Translated: CASSLVFTVSAGGYGYTF.

On this clonotype itself: Sequence at one end of the junction differs from germline and may be a read error. This sequence joins TRBV5-6 and TRBJ1-1; a weak D match, TRBD1 (6 bases). Germline-derived CDR1 and CDR2 are SGHDT and YYEEEE. This CDR3 contains 15 residues. Here the CDR3 reads CTSSLAMGGNTEAFF. The CDR3 DNA reads as TGTACCAGCAGCTTGGCCATGGGGGGCAACACTGAAGCTTTCTTT.

The rearrangement joins TRBV27 to TRBJ1-1; 7 nucleotides agree with TRBD1. This CDR3 spans 18 amino acids. Trimming removed 0 bases from V and 0 bases from J; junction bases left unmatched: 10. Per germline, CDR1 MNHEY and CDR2 SMNVEV (reference sequence). CDR3 nucleotide sequence: TGTGCCAGCAGTTTATCGTCTCTTCAGGGGGGCTTGAACACTGAAGCTTTCTTT. Residues: CASSLSSLQGGLNTEAFF.

In its sample, this clonotype was seen many times. Here the CDR3 DNA reads TGCGCCAGCAGCCAAGTCCAGGCAGATCATGGCTACACCTTC. It yields the protein CASSQVQADHGYTF. The J gene is TRBJ1-2, the V gene TRBV4-1; no clear D. The CDR3 length is 14 residues. Germline-derived CDR1 and CDR2 are MGHRA and YSYEKL. The V gene lost 1 base and the J gene lost 6 bases, with 12 bases spanning the gap.

This clonotype occurred a few times. V is TRBV4-3 and J is TRBJ1-2; possible D gene TRBD1, 6 bases. The germline V gene encodes CDR1 LGHNA and CDR2 YSLEER. Trimming shortened V by 2 bases and J by 2 bases, and 12 bases separated the two germline ends. CDR3 size: 15 residues. CDR3 residues: CASSQRPQGNYGYTF. CDR3 DNA: TGCGCCAGCAGCCAAAGACCCCAGGGGAACTATGGCTACACCTTC.

The sample holds a few counts of this clonotype. The chain joins TRBV29-1 to TRBJ2-1, with 8 bases matching TRBD2. Germline loops: CDR1 SQVTM, CDR2 ANQGSEA. The CDR3 extends over 14 amino acids. V lost 3 bases and J lost 8; bases outside the gene matches: 9. CDR3 nucleotides: TGCAGCGTTGACGGGCCCGGGGGGGGGCATGAGCAGTTCTTC. Translation gives CSVDGPGGGHEQFF.